This TCR beta chain comes out of a study of regulatory T cells in long-lasting Graves disease. The CDR3 runs 13 residues. Relying on iRepertoire HTBI primers and Arm-PCR of CDR3 regions, the team built TCR beta libraries. MiXCR was run by TCRdb on the multiplex PCR reads, yielding one entry per CDR3 protein. The sample consists of roughly 500,000 distinct CDR3 sequences, roughly 12% of them appearing once. About this clonotype: One end of the junction varies from germline; a read error may be responsible.

Time point here: newly diagnosed GD, antithyroid drugs for less than 3 months. Researchers made the TCR library from RNA that was extracted from PBMCs. In Xi'an, China, an endocrinology department was the source of patients. This sample also appeared in a second study, on T cells in Graves' hyperthyroidism and ophthalmopathy. From that report: Among the patients, aged 18 to 65, hyperthyroidism was newly diagnosed and had lasted under 2 months.

This TCR was sampled from a man aged 25 to 45 with Graves disease. V and J are TRBV12-3 or TRBV12-4 and TRBJ2-1; D possibly corresponds to TRBD2 (5 bases). The starting material was peripheral blood mononuclear cells (PBMCs), obtained at new diagnosis, from a patient treated with antithyroid drugs. CDR3 residues: CASAQSLAGQRSF. The DNA for the CDR3 is TGTGCCAGCGCTCAATCCCTTGCGGGCCAGAGGTCCTTC.